This T cell receptor (beta chain) was sequenced in a study of OX40 agonist ivuxolimab in advanced cancers. Overall study: People in dose escalation had one of these cancers: hepatocellular carcinoma, melanoma, renal cell or head and neck cancer. Study-wide points: CD4+ and CD8+ blood T cells expanded clonally by week 6 at 0.1 to 3.0 mg/kg.

As for this clone: Its antigen is undetermined.

Some clones are missing from TCRdb's copy, which holds only in-frame ones; the method was immunoSEQ multiplex PCR. Counted here are tens of thousands of clones, 70% to 90% occurring once; the ten biggest clones make up roughly 15%. The CDR3 runs 15 residues. V lost 0 bases, J lost 4 bases, and 10 bases lay in between. Germline V lookup: CDR1 SGHRS, CDR2 YFSETQ. The clonotype was recovered from an adult with an advanced solid tumor such as melanoma, head and neck, liver or kidney cancer. The sequenced sample was CD4+ or CD8+ T cells sorted from blood, obtained in a trial of the OX40 agonist ivuxolimab. The rearrangement joins TRBV5-1 to TRBJ2-2; unclear D gene. The CDR3 loop is CASSLESPGTGELFF. The DNA for the CDR3 is TGCGCCAGCAGCTTGGAAAGCCCCGGCACCGGGGAGCTGTTTTTT.